Here is one TCR beta chain with its context. Its antigen remains unknown. The germline V and J ends were trimmed by 5 bases and 10 bases, with 15 bases remaining between them. This CDR3 spans 14 amino acids. Germline assignment: CDR1 MNHEY and CDR2 SVGAGI. This record belongs to a study of OX40 agonist ivuxolimab in advanced cancers. Turning to the study itself: Allowance was made for prior anti-PD-1, anti-PD-L1 or anti-CTLA-4 therapy, and about 40% had some. Regarding the study as a whole: Certain nonresponders likewise exhibited a low normalized T-cell clonal expansion. Expanded clones were, on average, more numerous among CD8+ T cells than CD4+.

Assay: immunoSEQ multiplex PCR; the TCRdb copy retains only in-frame clones and omits some. Counted here are 60,000 to 75,000 clones, 88% occurring once; the ten biggest clones make up more than 4.5%. The source material was CD4+ or CD8+ T cells sorted from blood, sampled in a trial of the OX40 agonist ivuxolimab. The TCR was taken from an adult with an advanced solid tumor such as melanoma, head and neck, liver or kidney cancer. This chain links TRBV6-5 with TRBJ1-6; no clear D. CDR3 DNA: TGTGCCAGCAGTGAAACATGGAGTTCCTCACCCCTCCACTTT. Protein product: CASSETWSSSPLHF.